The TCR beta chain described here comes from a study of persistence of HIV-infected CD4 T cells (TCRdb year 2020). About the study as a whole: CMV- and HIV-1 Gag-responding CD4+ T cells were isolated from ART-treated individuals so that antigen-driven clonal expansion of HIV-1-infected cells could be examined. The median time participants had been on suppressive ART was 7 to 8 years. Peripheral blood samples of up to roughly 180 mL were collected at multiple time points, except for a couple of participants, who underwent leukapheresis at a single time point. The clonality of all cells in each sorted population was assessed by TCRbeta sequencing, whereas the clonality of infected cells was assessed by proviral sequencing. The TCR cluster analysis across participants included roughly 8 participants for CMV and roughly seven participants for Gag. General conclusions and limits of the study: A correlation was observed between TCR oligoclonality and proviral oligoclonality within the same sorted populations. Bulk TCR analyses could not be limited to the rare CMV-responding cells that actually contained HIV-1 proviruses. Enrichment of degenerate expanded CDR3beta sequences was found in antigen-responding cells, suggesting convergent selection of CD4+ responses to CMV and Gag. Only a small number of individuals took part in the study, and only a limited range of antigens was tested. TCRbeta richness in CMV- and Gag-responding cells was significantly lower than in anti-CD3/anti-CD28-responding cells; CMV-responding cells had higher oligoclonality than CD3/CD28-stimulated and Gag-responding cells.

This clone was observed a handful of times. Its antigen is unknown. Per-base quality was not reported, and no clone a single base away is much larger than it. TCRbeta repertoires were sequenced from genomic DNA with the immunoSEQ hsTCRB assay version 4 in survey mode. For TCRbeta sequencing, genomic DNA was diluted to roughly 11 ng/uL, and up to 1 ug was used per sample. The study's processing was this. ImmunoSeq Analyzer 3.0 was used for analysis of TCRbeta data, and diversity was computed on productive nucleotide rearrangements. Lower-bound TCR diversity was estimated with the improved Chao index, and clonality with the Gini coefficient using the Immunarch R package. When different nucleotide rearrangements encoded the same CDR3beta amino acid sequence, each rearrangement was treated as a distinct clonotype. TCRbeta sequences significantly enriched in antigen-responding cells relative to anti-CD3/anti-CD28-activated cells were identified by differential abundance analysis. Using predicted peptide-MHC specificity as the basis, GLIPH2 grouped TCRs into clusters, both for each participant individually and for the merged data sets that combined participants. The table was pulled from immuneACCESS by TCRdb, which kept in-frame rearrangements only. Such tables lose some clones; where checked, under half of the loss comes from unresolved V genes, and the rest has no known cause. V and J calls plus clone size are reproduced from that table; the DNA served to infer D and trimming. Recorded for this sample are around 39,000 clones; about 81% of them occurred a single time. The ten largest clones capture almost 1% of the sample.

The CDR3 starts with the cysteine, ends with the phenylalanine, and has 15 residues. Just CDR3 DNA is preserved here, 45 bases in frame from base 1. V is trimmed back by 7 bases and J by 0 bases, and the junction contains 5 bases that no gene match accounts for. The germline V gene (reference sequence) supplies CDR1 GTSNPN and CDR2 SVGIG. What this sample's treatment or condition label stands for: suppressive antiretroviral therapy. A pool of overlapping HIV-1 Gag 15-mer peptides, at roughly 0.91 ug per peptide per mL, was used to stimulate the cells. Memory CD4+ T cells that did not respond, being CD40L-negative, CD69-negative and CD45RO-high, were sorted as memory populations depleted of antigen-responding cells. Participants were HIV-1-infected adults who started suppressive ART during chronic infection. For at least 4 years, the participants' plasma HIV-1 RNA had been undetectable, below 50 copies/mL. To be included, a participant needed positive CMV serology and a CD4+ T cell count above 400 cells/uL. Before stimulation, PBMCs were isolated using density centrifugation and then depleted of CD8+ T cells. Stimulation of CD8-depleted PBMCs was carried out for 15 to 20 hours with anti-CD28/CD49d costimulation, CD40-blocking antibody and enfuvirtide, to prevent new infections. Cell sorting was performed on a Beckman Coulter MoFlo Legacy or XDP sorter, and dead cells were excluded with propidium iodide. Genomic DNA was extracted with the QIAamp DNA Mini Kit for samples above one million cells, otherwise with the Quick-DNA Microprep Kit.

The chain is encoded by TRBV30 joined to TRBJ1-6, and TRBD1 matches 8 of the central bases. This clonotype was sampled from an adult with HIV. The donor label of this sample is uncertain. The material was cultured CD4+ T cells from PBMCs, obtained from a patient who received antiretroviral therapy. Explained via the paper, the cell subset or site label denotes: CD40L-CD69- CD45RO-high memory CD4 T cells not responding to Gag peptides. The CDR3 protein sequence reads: CALQGGSSYNSPLHF. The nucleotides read TGTGCCTTACAGGGGGGCAGCTCCTATAATTCACCCCTCCACTTT.